The sequence of this T cell receptor beta chain was determined in a study of molecular identifiers for immune sequencing clone quantification. Study-wide background: Replicates split RNA from approximately 20,000 or 100,000 naive CD8 cells five ways, and the researchers sequenced four portions.

Investigators produced naive CD8 libraries from about 20,000 to 1,000,000 sorted cells, drawing on 10%, 30% or 50% RNA. Using a CD8+CD4-CCR7+CD45RA+ phenotype, naive CD8 T cells were sorted. Preparation methods for the bulk TCR libraries were those previously described, with listed TCR primers. TCRdb fed the PCR reads into MiXCR, producing one record per CDR3 protein. The sample holds over 600,000 distinct CDR3 sequences, around 20% seen once. V lost 5 bases, J lost 0 bases, and 5 bases stayed unmatched. CDR3 size: 15 residues. Germline CDR1 and CDR2: DFQATT and SNEGSKA (reference sequence). At least ten counts were recorded for this clonotype.

Sequencing was performed on naive CD8+ T cells from blood, with Jurkat cell RNA spiked in. The subset denotes: FACS-sorted CD8+CD4-CCR7+CD45RA+ naive T cells. This chain joins TRBV20-1 and TRBJ2-7; 12 bases agree with TRBD2. The sequence derives from a human donor in good health. Some libraries in this study had Jurkat cell RNA spiked in. CDR3 nucleotides: TGCAGTGCTTGGCCTAGCGGGAGGGCCTCCTACGAGCAGTACTTC. Amino acids: CSAWPSGRASYEQYF.